This T cell receptor beta chain was retrieved from a study of blood T cell repertoires in COVID-19. Trimming cost V 3 bases and J 0 bases; bases outside gene matches: 6. The V gene's germline CDR1 is LGHNT and CDR2 FRNRAP. This CDR3 has 17 residues. Assay used: immunoSEQ multiplex PCR; TCRdb lists only in-frame clones, some missing. Of about 230,000 clones in the sample, approximately 81% are singletons; the top ten hold around 0.89%. The TCR originated in a man aged 40-55 years with acute or convalescent COVID-19. The source material was peripheral blood. V gene TRBV12-5 combines with J gene TRBJ2-2; 8 nucleotides agree with TRBD1. The CDR3, as DNA: TGTGCTAGTGGTTTCGACAGGGGCACGGCGAACACCGGGGAGCTGTTTTTT. Translated: CASGFDRGTANTGELFF.